Listed below are T cell receptor beta chains from one sample, sequenced in a study of early T cells in non-severe SARS-CoV-2 infection. TCRdb recomputed calls from the 5' RACE reads with MiXCR, one row per CDR3 protein. Among around 100,000 distinct CDR3 sequences listed, around 16% were seen once. Sequencing was performed on whole blood. These TCRs come from an adult who was a healthcare worker with PCR-confirmed SARS-CoV-2 infection or an uninfected control (not recorded which). The CDR3 runs from the conserved cysteine through the conserved F or W. D genes are given only for firm matches. Where a row states a size, it is once, few, many or the class of an expanded clone; other rows omit it.

v_call	j_call	clone_size	d_call	cdr3_nt	cdr3_aa
TRBV2	TRBJ1-1	few	-	TGTGCCAGCAGTGAGGGCTGGACGAACACTGAAGCTTTCTTT	CASSEGWTNTEAFF
TRBV27	TRBJ2-7	many	-	TGTGCCAGCAGTTGGGACCGGGACCTTGGGTACGAGCAGTACTTC	CASSWDRDLGYEQYF
TRBV7-2	TRBJ2-3	few	TRBD1	TGTGCCAGCAGCTTAGTGGGGACAGGGGAAGATACGCAGTATTTT	CASSLVGTGEDTQYF
TRBV7-2	TRBJ2-7	-	-	TGTGCCAGCAGCCTGTCGGTGGGGAGCTACTACGAGCAGTACTTC	CASSLSVGSYYEQYF
TRBV27	TRBJ2-3	many	-	TGTGCCAGCAATCTACACCGGTATTCAGATACGCAGTATTTT	CASNLHRYSDTQYF
TRBV7-9	TRBJ1-2	few	-	TGTGCCAGCAGCCGCGCCAGCTATGGCTACACCTTC	CASSRASYGYTF
TRBV20-1	TRBJ1-6	few	-	TGCAGTGCTAGAGAGGGGAGCGGTTCACCCCTCCACTTT	CSAREGSGSPLHF
TRBV25-1	TRBJ2-7	few	-	TGTGCCAGCAGAAAAGGGGGACGCCTAGATATTGAGCAGTACTTC	CASRKGGRLDIEQYF
TRBV20-1	TRBJ2-1	once	TRBD2	TGCAGTGCTCCTACCCTACTAGCGGGTAGGTACAATGAGCAGTTCTTC	CSAPTLLAGRYNEQFF
TRBV7-9	TRBJ2-3	-	TRBD1	TGTGCCAGCAGCTCGCGCCTTACAGGGGGCTTCGCAGATACGCAGTATTTT	CASSSRLTGGFADTQYF
TRBV20-1	TRBJ2-7	-	TRBD1	TGCAGTGCTCAGGACAGGCACTACGAGCAGTACTTC	CSAQDRHYEQYF
TRBV5-8	TRBJ1-2	-	TRBD1	TGTGCCAGCAGCTACGGGACAGGGGGCTACACCTTC	CASSYGTGGYTF
TRBV20-1	TRBJ1-1	many	-	TGCAGTGCTAGAGTCCCAGGGGTGAACACTGAAGCTTTCTTT	CSARVPGVNTEAFF
TRBV24-1	TRBJ2-3	few	-	TGTGCCACCAGTGACCGTACTAGCACAGATACGCAGTATTTT	CATSDRTSTDTQYF
TRBV6-4	TRBJ1-1	few	-	TGTGCCAGCAGTGGCCACGGCGGGTCGAAGACTGAAGCTTTCTTT	CASSGHGGSKTEAFF
TRBV5-5	TRBJ2-3	-	-	TGTGCCAGCAGCTTGCAGGGGACTAGCACAGATACGCAGTATTTT	CASSLQGTSTDTQYF
TRBV20-1	TRBJ2-5	few	TRBD2	TGCAGTGCTAGTGATAGCGGGAGGGCCGGGGAGACCCAGTACTTC	CSASDSGRAGETQYF
TRBV10-2	TRBJ2-7	few	-	TGCGCCAGCACCCCTAGCGCCGAGAGTTACGAGCAGTACTTC	CASTPSAESYEQYF
TRBV28	TRBJ2-5	few	-	TGTGCCAGCAGTTCGCCGGTGCGTCAAGAGACCCAGTACTTC	CASSSPVRQETQYF
TRBV20-1	TRBJ2-1	few	-	TGCAGTGCTAGCCTCAATGAGCAGTTCTTC	CSASLNEQFF
TRBV27	TRBJ2-2	-	-	TGTGCCAGCAGGATACAGGGTGAATACACCGGGGAGCTGTTTTTT	CASRIQGEYTGELFF
TRBV20-1	TRBJ2-5	once	TRBD2	TGCAGTGCTAGAGATGGCGGGAGTTTCCAAGAGACCCAGTACTTC	CSARDGGSFQETQYF
TRBV11-2	TRBJ2-1	few	TRBD2	TGTGCCAGCAGCCCCTTTGGGCTAGCGGGAGATGAGCAGTTCTTC	CASSPFGLAGDEQFF
TRBV6-4	TRBJ1-6	many	-	TGTGCCAGCAGCGCCGCTCCCGGGGGGTCACCCCTCCACTTT	CASSAAPGGSPLHF
TRBV3-1	TRBJ2-1	many	-	TGTGCCAGCAGCCGAGGACATCAGCGTGAGCAGTTCTTC	CASSRGHQREQFF
TRBV6-2/TRBV6-3	TRBJ2-7	-	TRBD1	TGTGCCAGCCGCGACAGGGTTCACGAGCAGTACTTC	CASRDRVHEQYF
TRBV7-9	TRBJ2-3	-	TRBD2	TGTGCCGTCACTAGCGACTACACAGATACGCAGTATTTT	CAVTSDYTDTQYF
TRBV7-8	TRBJ2-7	many	TRBD2	TGTGCCAGCAGCGCTCTGGGTAGCGGGAATGATAACTCCTACGAGCAGTACTTC	CASSALGSGNDNSYEQYF
TRBV18	TRBJ1-5	few	-	TGTGCCAGCTCACCATTGGGAGAGCCCCAGCATTTT	CASSPLGEPQHF
TRBV7-4	TRBJ2-4	-	-	TGTGCCAGCAGCCATAGACTGCAACTAGCCAAAAACATTCAGTACTTC	CASSHRLQLAKNIQYF
TRBV7-6	TRBJ2-3	many	TRBD2	TGTGCCAGCAGCCATGGGACTAGCATCGGTTCAGATACGCAGTATTTT	CASSHGTSIGSDTQYF
TRBV3-1	TRBJ2-1	-	TRBD2	TGTGCCAGCAGCCAAGGGGGACTAGCGGGACCGGGTGAGCAGTTCTTC	CASSQGGLAGPGEQFF
TRBV20-1	TRBJ2-3	few	TRBD2	TGCAGTGCTAGCCCTCGCGTGCGGGAGTTGGGTACGCAGTATTTT	CSASPRVRELGTQYF
TRBV2	TRBJ2-1	few	-	TGTGCCAGCAGTGAGGTGACTCCATACAATGAGCAGTTCTTC	CASSEVTPYNEQFF
TRBV7-2	TRBJ1-6	few	-	TGTGCCAGCAGCTTAGGATGGCAGAGCTCCTATAATTCACCCCTCCACTTT	CASSLGWQSSYNSPLHF
TRBV18	TRBJ2-7	few	TRBD2	TGTGCCAGCTCACCAAGGGACTACTCCTACGAGCAGTACTTC	CASSPRDYSYEQYF
TRBV6-6	TRBJ1-5	few	-	TGTGCCAGCTCCCTAAGGAGGTGGGATCAGCCCCAGCATTTT	CASSLRRWDQPQHF
TRBV6-2/TRBV6-3	TRBJ2-1	few	TRBD2	TGTGCCAGCAGTGGGACTAGCGGGAGTTATGAGCAGTTCTTC	CASSGTSGSYEQFF
TRBV27	TRBJ2-5	many	TRBD2	TGTGCCAGCAGTTTAGCCCCCTGGACTAGCGGGACAGCAAAGCTACAAGAGACCCAGTACTTC	CASSLAPWTSGTAKLQETQYF
TRBV5-1	TRBJ1-1	many	-	TGCGCCAGCAGCTTCTTGGGCAGGGCGGGCACTGAAGCTTTCTTT	CASSFLGRAGTEAFF
TRBV7-2	TRBJ2-1	many	TRBD1	TGTGCCAGCAGCTTTGCGGGACAGGGCGACAATGAGCAGTTCTTC	CASSFAGQGDNEQFF
TRBV12-3/TRBV12-4	TRBJ2-3	-	-	TGTGCCAGCACCGAAAGACCCAGGTCCACAGATACGCAGTATTTT	CASTERPRSTDTQYF
TRBV7-2	TRBJ2-1	many	TRBD2	TGTGCCAGCAGCTCGGGACTAGCGGGAGGCCGCTACAATGAGCAGTTCTTC	CASSSGLAGGRYNEQFF
TRBV13	TRBJ2-5	few	-	TGTGCCAGCAGCTTACTGACAGAACAAGAGACCCAGTACTTC	CASSLLTEQETQYF
TRBV6-4	TRBJ1-6	few	-	TGTGCCAGCAGTGAAGGGGTCGATTCACCCCTCCACTTT	CASSEGVDSPLHF
TRBV29-1	TRBJ2-3	few	-	TGCAGCGTTGTGGAGGGCATAGATACGCAGTATTTT	CSVVEGIDTQYF
TRBV7-2	TRBJ2-7	-	-	TGTGCCAGCAGCCCCAATAGGGAGTACGGCGAGCAGTACTTC	CASSPNREYGEQYF
TRBV27	TRBJ2-2	few	-	TGTGCCAGCAGTTTCTACGGGAGGAACACCGGGGAGCTGTTTTTT	CASSFYGRNTGELFF
TRBV19	TRBJ2-5	many	TRBD1	TGTGCCAGTAGTACACAGGGGGCTCGGTATCAAGAGACCCAGTACTTC	CASSTQGARYQETQYF